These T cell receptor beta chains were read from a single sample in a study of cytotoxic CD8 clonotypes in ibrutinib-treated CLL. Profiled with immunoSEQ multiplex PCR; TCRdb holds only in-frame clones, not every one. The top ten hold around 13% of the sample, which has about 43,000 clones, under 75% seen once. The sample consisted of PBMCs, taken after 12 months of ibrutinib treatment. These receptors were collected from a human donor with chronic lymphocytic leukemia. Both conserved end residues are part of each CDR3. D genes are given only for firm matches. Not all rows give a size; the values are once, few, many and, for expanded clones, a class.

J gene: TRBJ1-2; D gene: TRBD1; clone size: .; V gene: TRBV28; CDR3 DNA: TGTGCCAGCAGGCCGGGACAGTTCTATGGCTACACCTTC; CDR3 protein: CASRPGQFYGYTF
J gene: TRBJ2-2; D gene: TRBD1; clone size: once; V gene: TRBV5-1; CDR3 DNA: TGCGCCAGCAGCCCGGGACAGGGTTTTTCCCCTTATTCGAACACCGGGGAGCTGTTTTTT; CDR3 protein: CASSPGQGFSPYSNTGELFF
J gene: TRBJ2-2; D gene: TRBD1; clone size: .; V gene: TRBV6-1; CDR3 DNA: TGTGCCAGCAAGGCAGGGGGCACCGGGGAGCTGTTTTTT; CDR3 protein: CASKAGGTGELFF
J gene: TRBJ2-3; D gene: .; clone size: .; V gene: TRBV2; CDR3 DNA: TGTGCCAGCAGACCCCCCCATACGCAGTATTTT; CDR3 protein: CASRPPHTQYF
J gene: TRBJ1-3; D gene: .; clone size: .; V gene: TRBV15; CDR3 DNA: TGTGCCACCGGGGGGAAAACCACTTTCTCTGGAAACACCATATATTTT; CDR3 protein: CATGGKTTFSGNTIYF
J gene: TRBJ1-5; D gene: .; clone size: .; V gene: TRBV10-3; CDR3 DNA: TGTGCCATCAGTGAGAGAGCCGGTAGCAATCAGCCCCAGCATTTT; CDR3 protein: CAISERAGSNQPQHF
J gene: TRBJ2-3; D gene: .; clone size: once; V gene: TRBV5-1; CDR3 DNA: TGCGCCAGCAGCTTCGAGGGAGATACGCAGTATTTT; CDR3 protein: CASSFEGDTQYF
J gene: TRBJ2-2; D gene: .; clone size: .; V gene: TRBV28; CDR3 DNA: TGTGCCAGCAGTTTGGGTAACACCGGGGAGCTGTTTTTT; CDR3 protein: CASSLGNTGELFF
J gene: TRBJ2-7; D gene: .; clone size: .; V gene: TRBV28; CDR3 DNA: TGTGCCACATACTCAAGGGTGCGCTACGAGCAGTACTTC; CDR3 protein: CATYSRVRYEQYF
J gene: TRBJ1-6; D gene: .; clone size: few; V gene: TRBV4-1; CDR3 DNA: TGCGCCAGCAGCCAAGATGGGGGTATCGGTAATTCACCCCTCCACTTT; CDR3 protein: CASSQDGGIGNSPLHF
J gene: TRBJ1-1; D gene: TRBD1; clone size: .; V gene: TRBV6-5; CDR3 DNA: TGTGCCAGCGGATTAAAGACAGGGGCGGCTTTCTTT; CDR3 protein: CASGLKTGAAFF
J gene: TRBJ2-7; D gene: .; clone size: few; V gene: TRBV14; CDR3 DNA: TGTGCCAGCAGCCAAGAGAGGGCCAGGACTACCGACGAGCAGTACTTC; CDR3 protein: CASSQERARTTDEQYF
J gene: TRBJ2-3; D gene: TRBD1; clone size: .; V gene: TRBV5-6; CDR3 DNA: TGTGCCAGCAGCGGCGACAGGGGGCGAAATACGCAGTATTTT; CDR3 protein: CASSGDRGRNTQYF
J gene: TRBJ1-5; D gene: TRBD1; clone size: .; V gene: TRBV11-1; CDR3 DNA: TGTGCCAGCAGCTTGACAGGGGACCAGCCCCAGCATTTT; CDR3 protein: CASSLTGDQPQHF
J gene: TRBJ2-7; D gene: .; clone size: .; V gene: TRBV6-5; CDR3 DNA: TGTGCCAGCAGTTACGGCGCGGTAAGCGAGCAGTACTTC; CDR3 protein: CASSYGAVSEQYF
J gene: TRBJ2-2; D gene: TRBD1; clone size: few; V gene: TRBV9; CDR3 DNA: TGTGCCAGCAGCAAAGCCGGGACAGGGTTTACCGGGGAGCTGTTTTTT; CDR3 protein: CASSKAGTGFTGELFF
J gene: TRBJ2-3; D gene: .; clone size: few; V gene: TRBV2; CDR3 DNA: TGTGCCAGCAGTGATGGCAGGGCCACAGATACGCAGTATTTT; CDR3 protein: CASSDGRATDTQYF
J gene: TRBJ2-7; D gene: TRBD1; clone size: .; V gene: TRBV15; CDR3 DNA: TGTGCCACCAGCAGCCGGACAGGGGCACCCTACGAGCAGTACTTC; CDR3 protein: CATSSRTGAPYEQYF
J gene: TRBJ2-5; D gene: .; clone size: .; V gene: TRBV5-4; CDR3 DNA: TGTGCCAGCAGCGTCGCGGTAGCTTCATTTCAAGAGACCCAGTACTTC; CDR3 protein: CASSVAVASFQETQYF
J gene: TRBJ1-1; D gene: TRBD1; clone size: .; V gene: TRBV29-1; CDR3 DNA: TGCAGCGTTGGGGGACAGGACTACACTGAAGCTTTCTTT; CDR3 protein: CSVGGQDYTEAFF
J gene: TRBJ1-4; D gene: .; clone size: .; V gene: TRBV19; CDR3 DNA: TGTGCCCCCTCTCGAGACCATCGTAATGAAAAACTGTTTTTT; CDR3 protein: CAPSRDHRNEKLFF
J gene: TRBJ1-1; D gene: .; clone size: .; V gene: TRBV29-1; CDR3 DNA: TGCAGCTACTCTGAGGGAGTAGGGACTGAAGCTTTCTTT; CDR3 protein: CSYSEGVGTEAFF
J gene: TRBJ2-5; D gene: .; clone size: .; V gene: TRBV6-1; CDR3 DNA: TGTGCCAGCAGTGAAGTTTGGACAAGTCAAGAGACCCAGTACTTC; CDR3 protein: CASSEVWTSQETQYF
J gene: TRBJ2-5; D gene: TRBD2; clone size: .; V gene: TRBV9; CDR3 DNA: TGTGCCAGCAGCGTAGGTACTAGCGAGGAGACCCAGTACTTC; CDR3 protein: CASSVGTSEETQYF
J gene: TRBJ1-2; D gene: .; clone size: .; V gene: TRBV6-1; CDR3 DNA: TGTGCCAGCAGGGCCGGACAGACGGTGGGTGGCTACACCTTC; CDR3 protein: CASRAGQTVGGYTF
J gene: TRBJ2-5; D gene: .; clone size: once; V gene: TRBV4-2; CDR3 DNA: TGTGCCAGCAGCACCTTGGACGTTCTTAGAGAGACCCAGTACTTC; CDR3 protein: CASSTLDVLRETQYF
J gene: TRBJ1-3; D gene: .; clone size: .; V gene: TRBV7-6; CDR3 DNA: TGTGCCAGCAGCTTAGAATATACGAGCTCTGGAAACACCATATATTTT; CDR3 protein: CASSLEYTSSGNTIYF